One sample yielded the 2 T cell receptor beta chains listed below, sequenced in a study of CD8+CD57+ T cells in acquired aplastic anemia. The study profiled TCR beta VDJ and CDR3 using genomic DNA as template. TCRdb reanalysed the reads using MiXCR and keeps one entry per CDR3 protein. The table has some 160,000 distinct CDR3 sequences, around half seen once. The authors sequenced patients whose flow cytometry had shown CD8+CD57+ cell expansion. Specimen: sorted CD4+, CD8+, or CD8+CD57+ T cells (not recorded which) from PBMCs. These receptors all come from a human donor with aplastic anemia.

This clonotype was seen many times. The rearrangement uses TRBV5-5 and TRBJ2-1; D not resolved. This CDR3 is 14 amino acids long. Per germline, CDR1 SGHKS and CDR2 YYEKEE (reference sequence). V lost 2 bases to trimming and J lost 7 bases, with 13 bases between them. In DNA form, the CDR3 reads TGTGCCAGCAGCTTTTGGCAGTTTGGAAATGAGCAGTTCTTC. It translates to CASSFWQFGNEQFF.

In the case of this clonotype: Germline is not matched at one junction end, which may reflect a read error. The chain links TRBV20-1 to TRBJ1-6; D is possibly TRBD1 (5 bases). The CDR3 consists of 14 residues. Germline CDR1 reads DFQATT; CDR2 reads SNEGSKA (reference sequence). The CDR3 loop is CRASLTEGNSPLHF. The CDR3 DNA follows: TGCCGTGCTAGCCTTACTGAGGGGAACTCACCCCTCCACTTT.